This entry lists 23 T cell receptor beta chains sequenced from one sample in a study of CD8 T cells in ankylosing spondylitis. Study results and limitations: Ankylosing spondylitis blood appeared to be characterized by a TCR beta motif of about eight highly homologous variants.

TCRdb recomputed calls from the 5' RACE reads with MiXCR, one row per CDR3 protein. This sample has hundreds of thousands of distinct CDR3 sequences; over 9.5% occur once, and the top ten carry roughly 0.51%. No antigens are known for them. Sequencing used blood, either unsorted or a sorted T cell fraction (not recorded which). These TCRs come from a male donor with ankylosing spondylitis.

This clonotype was seen at least ten times. The CDR3 sequence is CSALAGGPGNEQFF. CDR3 coding DNA: TGCAGTGCTTTAGCGGGAGGGCCTGGGAATGAGCAGTTCTTC. This sequence joins TRBV20-1 and TRBJ2-1, with 11 bases matching TRBD2. The ends lost 5 bases at V and 7 bases at J; junction bases unmatched: 7. This CDR3 has 14 amino acids. Germline CDR1 and CDR2: DFQATT and SNEGSKA (reference sequence).

The chain combines TRBV5-1 with TRBJ2-2; 11 bases match TRBD2. The trim removed 1 base at V and 4 bases at J, leaving 6 bases unmatched. Germline CDR1 and CDR2: SGHRS and YFSETQ. The CDR3 is made up of 17 amino acids. CDR3 sequence (DNA): TGCGCCAGCAGCTTGAGTCTAGCGGGGGGCCGCACCGGGGAGCTGTTTTTT. It translates to CASSLSLAGGRTGELFF.

This clonotype has a count of ten or more. The CDR3 reads CSAREQVYEQYF. CDR3 in DNA: TGCAGTGCTAGAGAACAGGTCTACGAGCAGTACTTC. J is TRBJ2-7 and V is TRBV20-1, with a possible D match to TRBD1 (5 bases). This CDR3 is built from 12 residues. Germline V gene data show CDR1 as DFQATT and CDR2 as SNEGSKA (reference sequence). The V gene lost 0 bases and the J gene lost 3 bases, with 6 bases spanning the gap.

The chain employs TRBV20-1 and TRBJ2-1; D unclear. CDR1 is DFQATT and CDR2 is SNEGSKA in the germline V gene (reference sequence). Trimming removed 2 bases at V and 9 bases at J, with 8 bases between. The CDR3 extends over 11 amino acids. CDR3 DNA sequence: TGCAGTGCTAGAAGGGCGGCTGAGCAGTTCTTC. Translating it yields CSARRAAEQFF.

This clonotype showed up just a few times. This sequence joins TRBV7-2 and TRBJ2-5, with D possibly matching TRBD2 (5 bases). The CDR3 is 14 amino acids. The germline CDR1 and CDR2 sequences are SGHTA and FQGNSA. Trimming left V 1 base short and J 3 bases short, with 9 bases between. CDR3 DNA sequence: TGTGCCAGCAGCTTAGTATACGGGAAAGAGACCCAGTACTTC. Translation gives CASSLVYGKETQYF.

The rearrangement joins TRBV20-1 to TRBJ2-7; TRBD1 or TRBD2 may be the D gene (5 bases each). Trimming cost V 6 bases and J 0 bases, with 15 bases left between them. Germline lookup yields CDR1 DFQATT and CDR2 SNEGSKA (reference sequence). The CDR3 has 14 amino acids. CDR3 DNA: TGCAGTGCCGGCCCGGGGACCGACTCCTACGAGCAGTACTTC. Translation: CSAGPGTDSYEQYF.

This clonotype was picked up a small number of times. This chain uses TRBV20-1 with TRBJ2-1, with 14 nucleotides matching TRBD2. The CDR3 runs 16 residues. Germline values: CDR1 DFQATT, CDR2 SNEGSKA (reference sequence). The J segment lost 9 bases and the V segment lost 4 bases, leaving 11 bases of the junction unmatched. CDR3 sequence: CSANSGTSGSLTEQFF. The CDR3 nucleotides are TGCAGTGCTAACTCCGGGACTAGCGGGAGCTTGACTGAGCAGTTCTTC.

This chain links TRBV28 with TRBJ1-2; D might be TRBD1 (6 bases). The V gene lost 7 bases and the J gene lost 5 bases, with 20 bases spanning the gap. CDR3 size: 15 residues. Germline V gene sequence: CDR1 MDHEN, CDR2 SYDVKM. CDR3 protein: CASKGGGSTFYGYTF. Written as DNA, the CDR3 is TGTGCCAGCAAAGGGGGAGGGAGCACTTTTTATGGCTACACCTTC.

This clonotype has a count of ten or more. One end of the junction is discordant with germline, which a read error may explain. The chain's CDR3 is CSARAPERLQGGYTF. CDR3 nucleotide sequence: TGCAGTGCGAGAGCGCCGGAGAGACTTCAAGGAGGCTACACCTTC. The V gene is TRBV20-1, the J gene TRBJ1-2, with no clear D. CDR1 and CDR2 from the germline V gene are DFQATT and SNEGSKA (reference sequence). This CDR3 is 15 amino acids long.

V usage is TRBV7-9 and J usage is TRBJ2-1; 8 bases are a match to TRBD2. The V gene end was trimmed by 5 bases and the J gene end by 6 bases; junction bases not matched to a gene: 6. This CDR3 has 14 residues. CDR1 SEHNR and CDR2 FQNEAQ come from the germline V gene (reference sequence). The CDR3, as DNA: TGTGCCAGCAGCACAGCGGGAGTCCCCAATGAGCAGTTCTTC. Translation: CASSTAGVPNEQFF.

There are many counts of this clonotype. The chain carries TRBV29-1 and TRBJ2-7; 9 nucleotides line up with TRBD1. CDR3 length: 13 amino acids. Unmatched junction bases numbered 9, after V lost 6 bases and J lost 6 bases. From germline, CDR1 is SQVTM and CDR2 ANQGSEA. CDR3 sequence (DNA): TGCAGCGTCCCCGGGACAGGGCTTCGCGAGCAGTACTTC. Translation: CSVPGTGLREQYF.

The table lists this clonotype with many counts. The chain is built from TRBV6-5 and TRBJ2-7; D is ambiguous. The CDR3 contains 16 residues. Per germline, CDR1 MNHEY and CDR2 SVGAGI. The ends were cut back, 2 bases at V and 4 bases at J, with 18 bases in the middle. The DNA of the CDR3 is TGTGCCAGCAGTTACGCCCCGGGTTCTTTAACGTACGAGCAGTACTTC. It encodes CASSYAPGSLTYEQYF.

Many counts were recorded for this clonotype. The chain has TRBV5-1 and TRBJ2-1, with 13 bases that match TRBD2. Unmatched junction bases numbered 4, after V lost 4 bases and J lost 9 bases. CDR1 SGHRS and CDR2 YFSETQ come from the germline V gene. The CDR3 totals 14 residues. The CDR3 region is CASSRTSGSGEQFF. The CDR3 DNA is TGCGCCAGCAGCCGGACTAGCGGGAGTGGTGAGCAGTTCTTC.

The chain employs TRBV12-3 or TRBV12-4 and TRBJ1-1, with 11 nucleotides matching TRBD1. J gave up 7 bases and V 6 bases, and 10 bases lay outside the gene matches. This CDR3 region has 15 residues. The CDR3 DNA reads as TGTGCCAGCAGCCCCCGGACAGGGGGCGTCGGTGAAGCTTTCTTT. Protein: CASSPRTGGVGEAFF.

This clonotype came up a few times. This chain connects TRBV5-6 to TRBJ1-5; TRBD1 matches at 9 bases. Germline V CDR1 and CDR2: SGHDT, YYEEEE. This CDR3 region has 16 residues. After removal of 3 bases from V and 4 bases from J, the junction contained 8 bases not matched to a gene. CDR3 sequence: CASSSGPGTGNQPQHF. For the CDR3, the DNA is TGTGCCAGCAGCTCCGGCCCTGGGACAGGGAATCAGCCCCAGCATTTT. The whole variable domain, remainder taken from reference TRBV5-6 and TRBJ1-5, is DAGVTQSPTHLIKTRGQQVTLRCSPKSGHDTVSWYQQALGQGPQFIFQYYEEEERQRGNFPDRFSGHQFPNYSSELNVNALLLGDSALYLCASSSGPGTGNQPQHFGDGTRLSIL.

The rearrangement links TRBV7-9 to TRBJ1-1; 8 nucleotides match TRBD1. Germline-derived CDR1 and CDR2 are SEHNR and FQNEAQ (reference sequence). The length of the CDR3 is 15 residues. The V and J ends lost 5 bases and 6 bases, in that order; junction bases with no gene match: 11. CDR3 nucleotide sequence: TGTGCCAGCAGCCTATTCGGGCAGGGGGCGTCTGAAGCTTTCTTT. Translation gives CASSLFGQGASEAFF.

The rearrangement uses TRBV7-9 and TRBJ2-5; D not certain. The CDR3 has 12 amino acids. V lost 5 bases, J lost 4 bases, and 8 bases lay in between. Germline lookup yields CDR1 SEHNR and CDR2 FQNEAQ (reference sequence). Here the CDR3 DNA reads TGTGCCAGCAGCCCAACGGTAGAGACCCAGTACTTC. This sequence encodes CASSPTVETQYF.

This clonotype has a handful of counts. J is TRBJ2-7 and V is TRBV29-1; 9 bases are shared with TRBD1. The CDR3 is 13 residues long. The trim removed 7 bases at V and 4 bases at J, leaving 8 bases unmatched. The germline gives CDR1 SQVTM, CDR2 ANQGSEA. In DNA, the CDR3 is TGCAGCGAACCGGGACAGGGTCCGTACGAGCAGTACTTC. This codes for CSEPGQGPYEQYF.

This clonotype was seen only a few times. V is TRBV18 and J is TRBJ2-1; 11 nucleotides agree with TRBD2. Germline V gene sequence: CDR1 KGHSH, CDR2 LQKENI. Trimming cost V 1 base and J 3 bases; bases outside gene matches: 2. This CDR3 is built from 16 residues. The CDR3 DNA reads as TGTGCCAGCTCACCACAAGGGACTAGCGGCTACAATGAGCAGTTCTTC. Translation gives CASSPQGTSGYNEQFF.

This clonotype has a handful of counts. The chain combines TRBV6-2 or TRBV6-3 with TRBJ2-3; no clear D. Germline V lookup: CDR1 MNHEY, CDR2 SVGEGT. The CDR3 extends over 11 amino acids. V was cut by 7 bases and J by 12 bases, with 14 bases left in between. CDR3 DNA sequence: TGTGCCAGCACCGCCGGAGTAAAACAGTATTTT. Translation gives CASTAGVKQYF.

This clonotype was picked up a small number of times. This rearrangement joins TRBV4-2 to TRBJ2-3; 9 positions match TRBD2. Trimming removed 0 bases from V and 10 bases from J; junction bases left unmatched: 8. From germline, CDR1 is LGHNA and CDR2 YNFKEQ. The CDR3 has 15 residues. The CDR3 loop is CASSQDRLAGRAQYF. CDR3 bases: TGTGCCAGCAGCCAAGATCGGCTAGCGGGAAGGGCGCAGTATTTT.

This clonotype was found many times. V usage is TRBV20-1 and J usage is TRBJ2-7; 9 bases fit TRBD2. The germline CDR1 and CDR2 sequences are DFQATT and SNEGSKA (reference sequence). The CDR3 runs to 16 residues. V was pared by 0 bases and J by 6 bases, with 12 bases of the junction left unmatched. Here the CDR3 DNA reads TGCAGTGCTAGAGATGCGACTAGCGGAGGGTCTGGCGAGCAGTACTTC. It codes for CSARDATSGGSGEQYF.

This chain connects TRBV5-1 to TRBJ2-3; 11 positions agree with TRBD2. The CDR3 is 17 amino acids. Per the germline V gene, CDR1 is SGHRS and CDR2 is YFSETQ. Germline trimming cut 1 base from V and 9 bases from J; bases unmatched to any gene: 13. The CDR3 DNA sequence: TGCGCCAGCAGCTTGACTAGCGGGAGCACAATTGCCCCGACGCAGTATTTT. Protein: CASSLTSGSTIAPTQYF. Complete variable domain (other parts from reference TRBV5-1 and TRBJ2-3): KAGVTQTPRYLIKTRGQQVTLSCSPISGHRSVSWYQQTPGQGLQFLFEYFSETQRNKGNFPGRFSGRQFSNSRSEMNVSTLELGDSALYLCASSLTSGSTIAPTQYFGPGTRLTVL.